The clone carrying this T cell receptor (beta chain) showed up many times. As yet, its antigen is unknown. The record originates from a study of T-cell reconstitution after alpha-beta-depleted transplantation in children. Overall study results and limits: Some patients owed their high day-60 TCRbeta diversity to surviving recipient T cells and thymic progenitors. Diversity and T-cell counts at one year after transplant derived mostly from new T cells. The study reportedly traced alpha-beta T cells about two months after transplant to several hundred expanded graft clones.

Preparing the TCRbeta library involved the use of unique molecular identifiers. TCRdb redid the calling of the PCR reads with MiXCR, one entry per CDR3 protein. The sample lists about 200,000 distinct CDR3 sequences; 5.5% to 7% were seen once. This CDR3 has 14 amino acids. The V end was cut by 8 bases, the J end by 7 bases, with 18 bases between. Germline CDR1 is SNHLY and CDR2 is FYNNEI. V gene TRBV2 combines with J gene TRBJ1-5, with D perhaps matching TRBD1 (6 bases). This TCR was sampled from a boy between 2 and 10 years old with acute lymphoblastic leukemia, due to receive a stem cell transplant. The source was PBMCs, collected before TCRalphabeta/CD19-depleted stem cell transplant. CDR3 region: CASAPRGGGQPQHF. CDR3 DNA sequence: TGTGCCAGCGCTCCACGGGGGGGCGGGCAGCCCCAGCATTTT.